This T cell receptor beta chain was recorded in a study of T cells in Graves' hyperthyroidism and ophthalmopathy. Study outcomes and limitations: Expanded thyroid clonotypes (above 0.001) were mostly also found in blood. From stable hyperthyroidism, ophthalmopathy was separated by a 13 V-J model.

Remarks on this clonotype: What it recognizes is unknown.

Researchers took RNA transcripts and amplified the TCR beta CDR3 regions from them. The TCR CDR3 was amplified in a first-round RT-PCR using the HTBI primer set. TCRdb redid the calling of the multiplex PCR reads with MiXCR, one entry per CDR3 protein. The data hold about half a million distinct CDR3 sequences, with around 20% observed a single time. V lost 2 bases to trimming and J lost 4 bases, with 17 bases between them. CDR3 length: 15 amino acids. The germline V gene has CDR1 DFQATT and CDR2 SNEGSKA (reference sequence). Patients were excluded for uncontrolled infection, other autoimmune disease, pregnancy or lactation. Fresh peripheral blood, 7.5 to 10 ml, was the source of the PBMCs.

This chain links TRBV20-1 with TRBJ1-1, with TRBD1 as a possible D gene (5 bases). Specimen: blood. The receptor was isolated from a man aged 35 to 55 with Graves' ophthalmopathy. Written as DNA, the CDR3 is TGCAGTGCTAGACTTATCAAGGGGAGGAGCACTGAAGCTTTCTTT. As protein: CSARLIKGRSTEAFF.